The present T cell receptor beta chain was sequenced within a study of graft-versus-host responses after intestinal transplantation. Study-level findings and limits: Recipient marrow showed GvH clones, some seen first in ileum or blood.

TCRdb's copy holds only in-frame clones and misses some; the assay was immunoSEQ multiplex PCR. Of 50,000 or so clones in the sample, over 90% were seen once. Regarding this clone: Its matching antigen is unknown.

Germline V gene data show CDR1 as KGHSH and CDR2 as LQKENI. This CDR3 comprises 13 residues. The ends were cut back, 3 bases at V and 5 bases at J, with 8 bases in the middle. V usage is TRBV18 and J usage is TRBJ2-1; unclear D gene. The receptor was derived from a human donor who was the organ donor for an intestinal transplant. The sequencing used unstimulated CD4+ T cells sorted from spleen or lymph node cells, collected before transplant. CDR3 sequence: CASSPVLDNEQFF. CDR3 bases: TGTGCCAGCTCACCCGTACTGGACAATGAGCAGTTCTTC.